This T cell receptor (beta chain) emerged from a study of CD4 T cells in relation to SARS-CoV-2 and coronaviruses. The CDR3 consists of 14 residues. The germline CDR1 and CDR2 sequences are LGHDT and YNNKEL (reference sequence). The ends were cut back, 0 bases at V and 9 bases at J, with 13 bases in the middle. Worth noting for this clone: Its specificity is unknown.

Unexposed donor CD4+ T cells date from about 2011-2019, before the COVID-19 pandemic. Assay used: immunoSEQ multiplex PCR; TCRdb lists only in-frame clones, some missing. The sample carries 50,000 to 70,000 clones, over 70% recorded once. Whole-study findings and limits: Crossreactivity was assessed only for spike protein, not other viral proteins. About 65% of donors had memory CD4+ clonotypes crossrecognizing SARS-CoV-2 and common cold coronavirus spike. Monoreactive clones expanded significantly more to SARS-CoV-2 than crossreactive clones did.

This chain joins TRBV3-1 (or the pseudogene TRBV3-2) and TRBJ2-3; D remains ambiguous. Sequences were obtained from memory CD4+ T cells from PBMCs. The sequence came from a human donor in good health. CDR3 loop: CASSQDPALDTQYF. The CDR3 coding sequence is TGTGCCAGCAGCCAAGACCCCGCGCTTGACACGCAGTATTTT.